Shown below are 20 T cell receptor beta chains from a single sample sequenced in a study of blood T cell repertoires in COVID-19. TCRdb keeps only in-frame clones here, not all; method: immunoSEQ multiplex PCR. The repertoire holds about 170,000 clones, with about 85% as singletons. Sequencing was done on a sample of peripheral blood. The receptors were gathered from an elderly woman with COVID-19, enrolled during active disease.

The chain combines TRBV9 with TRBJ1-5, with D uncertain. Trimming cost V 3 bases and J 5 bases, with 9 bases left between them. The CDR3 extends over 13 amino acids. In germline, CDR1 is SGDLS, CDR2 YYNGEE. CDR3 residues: CASSANTDQPQHF. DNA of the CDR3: TGTGCCAGCAGCGCAAATACTGATCAGCCCCAGCATTTT.

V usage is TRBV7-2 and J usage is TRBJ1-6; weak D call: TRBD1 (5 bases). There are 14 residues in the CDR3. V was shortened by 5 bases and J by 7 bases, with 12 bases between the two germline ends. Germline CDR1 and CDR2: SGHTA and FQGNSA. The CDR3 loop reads CASSADSTNSPLHF. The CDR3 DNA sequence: TGTGCCAGCAGCGCTGACAGTACCAATTCACCCCTCCACTTT. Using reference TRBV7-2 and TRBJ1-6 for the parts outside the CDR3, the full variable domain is GAGVSQSPSNKVTEKGKDVELRCDPISGHTALYWYRQSLGQGLEFLIYFQGNSAPDKSGLPSDRFSAERTGGSVSTLTIQRTQQEDSAVYLCASSADSTNSPLHFGNGTRLTVT.

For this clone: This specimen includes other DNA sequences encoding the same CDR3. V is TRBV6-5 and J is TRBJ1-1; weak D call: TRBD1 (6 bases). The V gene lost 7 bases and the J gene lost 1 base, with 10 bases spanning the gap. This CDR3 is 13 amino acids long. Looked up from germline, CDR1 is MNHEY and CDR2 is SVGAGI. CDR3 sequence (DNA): TGTGCCAGCACCAGGACAGCGAACACTGAAGCTTTCTTT. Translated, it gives CASTRTANTEAFF.

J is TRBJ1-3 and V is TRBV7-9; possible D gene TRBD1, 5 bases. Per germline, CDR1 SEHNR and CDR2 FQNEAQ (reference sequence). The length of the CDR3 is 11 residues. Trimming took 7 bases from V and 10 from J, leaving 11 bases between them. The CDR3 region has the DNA TGTGCCAGCACCACACGGGGGACCATATATTTT. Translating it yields CASTTRGTIYF. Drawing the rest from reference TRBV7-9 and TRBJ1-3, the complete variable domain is DTGVSQNPRHKITKRGQNVTFRCDPISEHNRLYWYRQTLGQGPEFLTYFQNEAQLEKSRLLSDRFSAERPKGSFSTLEIQRTEQGDSAMYLCASTTRGTIYFGEGSWLTVV.

In nucleotides, the CDR3 is TGTGCCAGCAGCTTGGCCTGGACAGGGTCCTATGGCTACACCTTC. As protein: CASSLAWTGSYGYTF. This rearrangement joins TRBV5-4 to TRBJ1-2; 8 positions match TRBD1. The V segment lost 0 bases and the J segment 4 bases; nucleotides outside the gene matches: 5. There are 15 residues in the CDR3. Germline values: CDR1 SGHNT, CDR2 YYREEE (reference sequence).

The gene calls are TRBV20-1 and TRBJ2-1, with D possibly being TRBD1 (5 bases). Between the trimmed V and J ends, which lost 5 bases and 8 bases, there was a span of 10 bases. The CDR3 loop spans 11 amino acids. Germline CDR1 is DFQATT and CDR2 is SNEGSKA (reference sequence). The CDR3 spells CSALLRDEQFF. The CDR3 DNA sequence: TGCAGTGCTCTCCTCAGGGATGAGCAGTTCTTC.

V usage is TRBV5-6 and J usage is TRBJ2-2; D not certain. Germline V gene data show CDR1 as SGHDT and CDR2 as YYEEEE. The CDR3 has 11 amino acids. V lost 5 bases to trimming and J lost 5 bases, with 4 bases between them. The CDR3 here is CASSQTGELFF. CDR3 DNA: TGTGCCAGCAGTCAAACCGGGGAGCTGTTTTTT.

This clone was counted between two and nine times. CDR3 bases: TGTGCCAGCAGCCACCCAAGGGACAGAGGATCCGATAGCAATCAGCCCCAGCATTTT. It encodes CASSHPRDRGSDSNQPQHF. The chain has TRBV7-9 and TRBJ1-5, with 7 bases lining up with TRBD1. V shed 5 bases and J 0 bases; nucleotides not matched to a gene: 16. CDR1 is SEHNR and CDR2 is FQNEAQ in the germline V gene (reference sequence). This CDR3 contains 19 residues.

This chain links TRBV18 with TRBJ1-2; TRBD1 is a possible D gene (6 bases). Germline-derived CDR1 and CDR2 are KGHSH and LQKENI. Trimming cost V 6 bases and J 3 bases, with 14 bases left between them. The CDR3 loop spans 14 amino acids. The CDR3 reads CASSATAGDYGYTF. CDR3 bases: TGTGCCAGCTCCGCGACAGCAGGGGACTATGGCTACACCTTC. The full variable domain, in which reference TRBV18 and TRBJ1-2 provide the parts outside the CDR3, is NAGVMQNPRHLVRRRGQEARLRCSPMKGHSHVYWYRQLPEEGLKFMVYLQKENIIDESGMPKERFSAEFPKEGPSILRIQQVVRGDSAAYFCASSATAGDYGYTFGSGTRLTVV.

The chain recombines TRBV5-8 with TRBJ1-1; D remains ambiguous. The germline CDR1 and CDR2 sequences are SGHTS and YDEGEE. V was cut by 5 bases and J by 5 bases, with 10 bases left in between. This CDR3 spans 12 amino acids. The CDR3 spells CASSRIWTEAFF. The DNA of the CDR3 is TGTGCCAGCAGTAGAATTTGGACTGAAGCTTTCTTT.

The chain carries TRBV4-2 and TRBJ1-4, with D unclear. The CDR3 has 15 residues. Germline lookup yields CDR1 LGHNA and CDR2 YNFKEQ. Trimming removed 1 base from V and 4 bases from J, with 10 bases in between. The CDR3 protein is CASSQAPRGNEKLFF. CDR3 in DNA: TGTGCCAGCAGCCAAGCTCCACGGGGTAATGAAAAACTGTTTTTT.

CDR3 nucleotides: TGTGCCAGCAGCGCTACGGTCGCTAACTATGGCTACACCTTC. Protein sequence: CASSATVANYGYTF. The chain has TRBV9 and TRBJ1-2; D remains unclear. V shed 3 bases and J shed 0 bases, with 9 bases lying between them. The CDR3 is 14 residues long. The germline CDR1 and CDR2 sequences are SGDLS and YYNGEE.

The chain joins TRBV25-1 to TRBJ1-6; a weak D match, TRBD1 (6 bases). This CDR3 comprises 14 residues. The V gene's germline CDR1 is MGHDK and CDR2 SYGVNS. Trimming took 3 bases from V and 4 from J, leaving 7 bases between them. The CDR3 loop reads CASSEDRYNSPLHF. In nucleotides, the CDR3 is TGTGCCAGCAGTGAGGACAGATATAATTCACCCCTCCACTTT.

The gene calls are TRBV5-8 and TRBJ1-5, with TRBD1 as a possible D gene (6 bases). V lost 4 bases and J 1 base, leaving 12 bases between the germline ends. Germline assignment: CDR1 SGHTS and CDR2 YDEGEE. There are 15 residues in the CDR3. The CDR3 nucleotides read TGTGCCAGCAGCCCTCAGGGGCGGAGCAATCAGCCCCAGCATTTT. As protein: CASSPQGRSNQPQHF.

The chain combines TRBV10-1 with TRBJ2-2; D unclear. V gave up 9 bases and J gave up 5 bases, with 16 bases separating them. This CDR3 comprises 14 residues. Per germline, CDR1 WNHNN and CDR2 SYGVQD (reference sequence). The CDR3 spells CARASRGRTGELFF. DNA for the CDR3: TGCGCCAGGGCCTCTCGCGGAAGGACCGGGGAGCTGTTTTTT.

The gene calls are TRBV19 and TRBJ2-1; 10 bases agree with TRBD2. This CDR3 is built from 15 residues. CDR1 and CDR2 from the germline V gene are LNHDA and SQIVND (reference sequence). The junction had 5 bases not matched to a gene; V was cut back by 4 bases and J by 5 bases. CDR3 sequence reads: CASSTSGRADNEQFF. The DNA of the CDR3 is TGTGCCAGTAGTACCAGCGGGAGGGCCGACAATGAGCAGTTCTTC.

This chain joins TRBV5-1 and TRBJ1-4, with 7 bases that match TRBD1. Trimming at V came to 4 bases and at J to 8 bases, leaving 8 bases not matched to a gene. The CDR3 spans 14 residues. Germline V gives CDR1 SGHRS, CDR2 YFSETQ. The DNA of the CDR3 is TGCGCCAGCAGCGTGACAGGGAGCGAAGAAAAACTGTTTTTT. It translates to CASSVTGSEEKLFF.

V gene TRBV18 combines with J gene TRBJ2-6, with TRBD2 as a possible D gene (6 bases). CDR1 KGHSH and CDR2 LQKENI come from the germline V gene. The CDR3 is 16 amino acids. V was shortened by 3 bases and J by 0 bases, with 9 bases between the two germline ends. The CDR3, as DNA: TGTGCCAGCTCACCGGGGGGTGGCTCTGGGGCCAACGTCCTGACTTTC. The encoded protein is CASSPGGGSGANVLTF. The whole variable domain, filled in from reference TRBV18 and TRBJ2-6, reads NAGVMQNPRHLVRRRGQEARLRCSPMKGHSHVYWYRQLPEEGLKFMVYLQKENIIDESGMPKERFSAEFPKEGPSILRIQQVVRGDSAAYFCASSPGGGSGANVLTFGAGSRLTVL.

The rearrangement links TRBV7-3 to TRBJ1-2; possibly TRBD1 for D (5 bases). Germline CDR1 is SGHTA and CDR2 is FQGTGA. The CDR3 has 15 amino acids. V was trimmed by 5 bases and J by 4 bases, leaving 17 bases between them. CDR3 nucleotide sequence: TGTGCCAGCAGCCCGACAGCGCTAGACGGCTATGGCTACACCTTC. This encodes CASSPTALDGYGYTF.

The CDR3 sequence is CASSYPATGSGVRWGEQFF. CDR3 in DNA: TGTGCCAGCAGTTACCCCGCGACTGGTAGCGGGGTACGTTGGGGGGAGCAGTTCTTC. The J gene is TRBJ2-1, the V gene TRBV6-2 or TRBV6-3; 8 positions match TRBD2. This CDR3 region has 19 residues. Germline values: CDR1 MNHEY, CDR2 SVGEGT. Trimming took 2 bases from V and 10 from J; bases not matched to a gene: 22.